What follows are 20 T cell receptor beta chains derived from one specimen sequenced in a study of Ad26.COV2.S vaccination and SARS-CoV-2 variants. Stated treatment: about 20 received Ad26.COV2.S at low or high dose, single or two shots; 5 received placebo; per-sample allocation not given. The study sampled participants on day 63 after the first vaccine or placebo injection. Libraries were prepared by immunoSEQ multiplex PCR; TCRdb keeps only in-frame clonotypes and omits some of them. The sample consists of hundreds of thousands of clones, around 90% of them appearing once. Material: peripheral blood, obtained in a trial of Ad26.COV2.S vaccine versus placebo. Receptors were obtained from a person aged 18-65 years who received the Ad26.COV2.S COVID-19 vaccine or a placebo.

The V call is TRBV7-7, the J call TRBJ2-7; D not certain. The CDR3 runs to 15 residues. Germline CDR1 is SSHAT and CDR2 is FNYEAQ (reference sequence). V was pared by 1 base and J by 0 bases, with 10 bases between. CDR3 DNA: TGTGCCAGCAGCTTAGGGGTCGGCGACTCCTACGAGCAGTACTTC. This translates into CASSLGVGDSYEQYF. Full variable domain (rest looked up from reference TRBV7-7 and TRBJ2-7): GAGVSQSPRYKVTKRGQDVTLRCDPISSHATLYWYQQALGQGPEFLTYFNYEAQPDKSGLPSDRFSAERPEGSISTLTIQRTEQRDSAMYRCASSLGVGDSYEQYFGPGTRLTVT.

The J gene is TRBJ2-3, the V gene TRBV7-6; 9 bases match TRBD2. The CDR3 loop spans 16 amino acids. CDR1 SGHVS and CDR2 FNYEAQ come from the germline V gene. With 4 bases clipped from V and 0 bases from J, the junction kept 5 bases outside the gene matches. The CDR3 loop reads CASSWLAGLSTDTQYF. For the CDR3, the DNA is TGTGCCAGCAGCTGGCTAGCGGGGCTTAGCACAGATACGCAGTATTTT.

V usage is TRBV28 and J usage is TRBJ1-2; D possibly corresponds to TRBD1 (6 bases). CDR3 length equals 16 residues. The germline V gene encodes CDR1 MDHEN and CDR2 SYDVKM. V was clipped by 7 bases and J by 1 base, with 19 bases between them. This CDR3 is CASTTSGTGSNYGYTF. The CDR3 nucleotides read TGTGCCAGCACTACATCCGGCACAGGGAGTAACTATGGCTACACCTTC.

This sequence joins TRBV2 and TRBJ2-7, with D possibly matching TRBD1 (6 bases). CDR3 length: 15 residues. V was trimmed by 8 bases and J by 2 bases, leaving 19 bases between them. CDR1 and CDR2 (germline): SNHLY, FYNNEI. CDR3 amino acids: CASSEGTYPPYEQYF. For the CDR3, the DNA is TGTGCCAGCTCTGAGGGGACATACCCTCCCTACGAGCAGTACTTC. Based on the CDR3 plus reference TRBV2 and TRBJ2-7, the full variable domain is EPEVTQTPSHQVTQMGQEVILRCVPISNHLYFYWYRQILGQKVEFLVSFYNNEISEKSEIFDDQFSVERPDGSNFTLKIRSTKLEDSAMYFCASSEGTYPPYEQYFGPGTRLTVT.

V is TRBV2 and J is TRBJ2-7, with 7 bases matching TRBD2. Trimming at V came to 8 bases and at J to 2 bases, leaving 6 bases not matched to a gene. The CDR3 covers 13 residues. The germline V gene has CDR1 SNHLY and CDR2 FYNNEI. CDR3 protein: CASEREFAYEQYF. The CDR3 DNA sequence: TGTGCCAGCGAGCGGGAATTCGCCTACGAGCAGTACTTC.

J is TRBJ2-1 and V is TRBV12-3 or TRBV12-4; D unclear. V lost 4 bases and J lost 8, with 6 bases in between. There are 11 residues in the CDR3. CDR3 in amino acids: CASSSRDEQFF. The CDR3 region has the DNA TGTGCCAGCAGTTCTAGAGATGAGCAGTTCTTC.

CDR3 sequence: CASSQGTGGNEQFF. The CDR3 DNA follows: TGCGCCAGCAGCCAGGGGACTGGGGGCAATGAGCAGTTCTTC. This chain connects TRBV5-1 to TRBJ2-1; TRBD1 or TRBD2 may be the D gene (6 bases each). This CDR3 has 14 residues. CDR1 and CDR2 from the germline V gene are SGHRS and YFSETQ. V lost 4 bases, J lost 6 bases, and 14 bases lay in between.

The rearrangement joins TRBV6-1 to TRBJ1-5; 7 bases line up with TRBD1. The CDR3 contains 16 residues. CDR1 is MNHNS, CDR2 SASEGT, per germline. V lost 0 bases, J lost 5 bases, and 7 bases stayed unmatched. DNA of the CDR3: TGTGCCAGCAGTGAAGCAAACAGGGGTTTCGATCAGCCCCAGCATTTT. Protein: CASSEANRGFDQPQHF.

The chain uses TRBV11-2 and TRBJ1-3; TRBD1 is a possible D gene (6 bases). The CDR3 consists of 16 residues. CDR1 and CDR2 from the germline V gene are SGHAT and FQNNGV. V was cut by 1 base and J by 2 bases, with 12 bases left in between. This CDR3 reads CASSLGTRGTGNTIYF. As DNA, the CDR3 is TGTGCCAGCAGCTTAGGGACGAGGGGGACTGGAAACACCATATATTTT.

The J gene is TRBJ2-7, the V gene TRBV28; tentative D call: TRBD2 (5 bases). V dropped 7 bases and J dropped 2 bases, with 12 bases sitting between them. The CDR3 contains 13 residues. CDR1 and CDR2 (germline): MDHEN, SYDVKM. CDR3 region: CASTRGHAYEQYF. The CDR3 DNA sequence: TGTGCCAGCACCCGGGGTCACGCCTACGAGCAGTACTTC.

CDR3 in amino acids: CASSPLGLAGPFSSYNEQFF. CDR3 DNA: TGTGCCAGCAGCCCTCTGGGACTAGCGGGGCCTTTCAGCTCCTACAATGAGCAGTTCTTC. V is TRBV7-3 and J is TRBJ2-1, with 13 nucleotides matching TRBD2. The CDR3 runs 20 residues. Trimming cost V 5 bases and J 0 bases; bases outside gene matches: 13. Germline CDR1 and CDR2: SGHTA and FQGTGA. Together with reference TRBV7-3 and TRBJ2-1, the CDR3 gives the full variable domain: GAGVSQTPSNKVTEKGKYVELRCDPISGHTALYWYRQSLGQGPEFLIYFQGTGAADDSGLPNDRFFAVRPEGSVSTLKIQRTERGDSAVYLCASSPLGLAGPFSSYNEQFFGPGTRLTVL.

The rearrangement joins TRBV6-6 to TRBJ2-7; 8 positions agree with TRBD1. There are 16 residues in the CDR3. With 0 bases clipped from V and 1 base from J, the junction kept 5 bases outside the gene matches. Looked up from germline, CDR1 is MNHNY and CDR2 is SVGAGI (reference sequence). The CDR3 sequence: CASSYSSTGASYEQYF. The CDR3 coding sequence is TGTGCCAGCAGTTACTCCTCGACAGGGGCGTCCTACGAGCAGTACTTC.

The chain joins TRBV28 to TRBJ1-2, with 10 bases fitting TRBD1. Germline V gene sequence: CDR1 MDHEN, CDR2 SYDVKM. The CDR3 loop spans 15 amino acids. V lost 7 bases to trimming and J lost 4 bases; unmatched junction nucleotides: 9. The CDR3 nucleotides read TGTGCCAGCACGACAGGGGGCGGACAGAGCTATGGCTACACCTTC. This translates into CASTTGGGQSYGYTF.

The chain has TRBV2 and TRBJ2-2, with 13 positions matching TRBD2. The CDR3 extends over 16 amino acids. Germline V gene sequence: CDR1 SNHLY, CDR2 FYNNEI. V gave up 4 bases and J gave up 6 bases; unmatched junction bases: 5. The CDR3 DNA reads TGTGCCAGCAGTGCCTTAGGACTAGCGGGAGCCGGGGAGCTGTTTTTT. It yields the protein CASSALGLAGAGELFF.

The chain couples TRBV2 to TRBJ2-5; D remains ambiguous. CDR3 length equals 14 residues. Germline V gives CDR1 SNHLY, CDR2 FYNNEI. Trimming cost V 6 bases and J 3 bases, with 14 bases left between them. The CDR3 DNA sequence: TGTGCCAGCAGCGCACCACTCCGAAAAGAGACCCAGTACTTC. It encodes CASSAPLRKETQYF.

The chain joins TRBV7-2 to TRBJ2-7; a possible D gene is TRBD2 (6 bases). The CDR3 runs to 15 residues. V dropped 4 bases and J dropped 0 bases, with 13 bases sitting between them. From germline, CDR1 is SGHTA and CDR2 FQGNSA. The CDR3 is CASSWSSGSSYEQYF. DNA for the CDR3: TGTGCCAGCAGCTGGAGTAGCGGAAGCTCCTACGAGCAGTACTTC.

J is TRBJ2-2 and V is TRBV4-3; D gene uncertain. Germline lookup yields CDR1 LGHNA and CDR2 YSLEER. The CDR3 contains 14 residues. Between the trimmed V and J ends, which lost 1 base and 1 base, there was a span of 4 bases. The CDR3 here is CASSQVRNTGELFF. Here the CDR3 DNA reads TGCGCCAGCAGCCAAGTAAGGAACACCGGGGAGCTGTTTTTT.

The CDR3 bases are TGTGCCAGCAGTGCTGGGGCCGGGGAGCTGTTTTTT. Protein sequence: CASSAGAGELFF. The chain carries TRBV25-1 and TRBJ2-2; D is unresolved. With 4 bases removed from V and 6 bases from J, the gap between germline ends came to 6 bases. This CDR3 has 12 residues. CDR1 MGHDK and CDR2 SYGVNS come from the germline V gene. Supplemented by reference TRBV25-1 and TRBJ2-2, the full variable domain reads EADIYQTPRYLVIGTGKKITLECSQTMGHDKMYWYQQDPGMELHLIHYSYGVNSTEKGDLSSESTVSRIRTEHFPLTLESARPSHTSQYLCASSAGAGELFFGEGSRLTVL.

This chain links TRBV4-1 with TRBJ2-7, with a possible D match to TRBD2 (5 bases). The CDR3 is made up of 14 amino acids. From germline, CDR1 is MGHRA and CDR2 YSYEKL. Trimming shortened V by 0 bases and J by 7 bases, and 13 bases separated the two germline ends. The DNA of the CDR3 is TGCGCCAGCAGCCAAGAGAGCCCCTCGGGGGAGCAGTACTTC. Protein sequence: CASSQESPSGEQYF.

V is TRBV18 and J is TRBJ1-1; tentative D call: TRBD1 (6 bases). The CDR3 runs 13 residues. Germline values: CDR1 KGHSH, CDR2 LQKENI. Trimming removed 1 base from V and 7 bases from J, with 10 bases in between. CDR3 loop: CASSPQGDVEAFF. The DNA for the CDR3 is TGTGCCAGCTCACCACAGGGGGATGTTGAAGCTTTCTTT.